A single sample gave rise to the 20 T cell receptor beta chains below, sequenced in a study of T cell repertoires in cytomegalovirus infection. MiXCR, applied by TCRdb to the reads, yields one record per CDR3 protein. The repertoire holds some 300,000 distinct CDR3 sequences, with around 10% as singletons. Material: PBMCs. These receptors were obtained from a human donor in good health (CMV status not recorded). Some clones in this sample may be carry-over from other donors' samples.

There are a few counts of this clonotype. The rearrangement joins TRBV7-9 to TRBJ2-4, with 7 positions matching TRBD2. CDR3 length: 19 residues. The germline CDR1 and CDR2 sequences are SEHNR and FQNEAQ (reference sequence). The J segment lost 1 base and the V segment lost 4 bases, leaving 16 bases of the junction unmatched. CDR3 in amino acids: CASSSQLPGGGIAKNIQYF. For the CDR3, the DNA is TGTGCCAGCAGCTCCCAGCTCCCGGGAGGCGGAATCGCCAAAAACATTCAGTACTTC.

This clonotype was observed at least ten times. The chain recombines TRBV7-2 with TRBJ1-2, with a weak D call TRBD1 (5 bases). The CDR3 spans 13 residues. V dropped 5 bases and J dropped 4 bases, with 11 bases sitting between them. Germline V lookup: CDR1 SGHTA, CDR2 FQGNSA. The CDR3 sequence: CASSGTGPYGYTF. CDR3 sequence (DNA): TGTGCCAGCAGCGGGACGGGGCCCTATGGCTACACCTTC.

At least ten counts were recorded for this clonotype. The gene calls are TRBV11-3 and TRBJ2-1; D remains unclear. Germline CDR1 reads SGHNT; CDR2 reads YENEEA. The CDR3 spans 15 residues. V was cut by 10 bases and J by 4 bases, with 20 bases left in between. In DNA form, the CDR3 reads TGTGCCACCACAACTGACCCGGGCGTTTACAATGAGCAGTTCTTC. Protein sequence: CATTTDPGVYNEQFF.

The chain employs TRBV7-8 and TRBJ2-1; no reliable D call. Germline V gives CDR1 SGHVS, CDR2 FQNEAQ. V dropped 5 bases and J dropped 4 bases, with 18 bases sitting between them. The CDR3 spans 16 residues. The CDR3 is CASSPRSQAPYNEQFF. CDR3 nucleotides: TGTGCCAGCAGCCCCCGTAGTCAGGCTCCTTACAATGAGCAGTTCTTC.

This clonotype was counted between two and nine times. V usage is TRBV2 and J usage is TRBJ2-3, with D tentatively TRBD1 (6 bases). Germline loops: CDR1 SNHLY, CDR2 FYNNEI. CDR3 length: 15 amino acids. Trimming removed 2 bases from V and 1 base from J, with 10 bases in between. The CDR3 DNA sequence: TGTGCCAGCAGTGAACTGGGGGCCGGCACAGATACGCAGTATTTT. Protein product: CASSELGAGTDTQYF.

This clonotype was seen more than once but under ten times. The V and J genes are TRBV20-1 and TRBJ1-5, with D hard to call. V gave up 0 bases and J gave up 4 bases, with 13 bases separating them. The CDR3 length is 15 residues. Germline CDR1 reads DFQATT; CDR2 reads SNEGSKA (reference sequence). For the CDR3, the DNA is TGCAGTGCTAGAGATCCAAGGACTGAAAATCAGCCCCAGCATTTT. It codes for CSARDPRTENQPQHF.

This chain links TRBV10-3 with TRBJ2-7; 8 bases map to TRBD2. Germline assignment: CDR1 ENHRY and CDR2 SYGVKD. Unmatched junction bases numbered 5, after V lost 11 bases and J lost 2 bases. The CDR3 loop spans 12 amino acids. The CDR3 DNA reads TGTGCCGCGGGGGGCAGAGCCTACGAGCAGTACTTC. Its translation is CAAGGRAYEQYF.

This clonotype turned up a few times. CDR3 region: CSGGEIYEQYF. The CDR3, as DNA: TGCAGTGGGGGAGAAATTTACGAGCAGTACTTC. The genes are TRBV20-1 and TRBJ2-7, with D possibly TRBD2 on 5 matching bases. The V gene lost 7 bases and the J gene lost 4 bases, with 11 bases spanning the gap. The CDR3 is 11 residues long. CDR1 and CDR2 from the germline V gene are DFQATT and SNEGSKA (reference sequence).

This clonotype was observed many times. The chain links TRBV10-3 to TRBJ2-5; TRBD1 aligns across 10 bases. The germline CDR1 and CDR2 sequences are ENHRY and SYGVKD. The CDR3 spans 15 residues. V dropped 6 bases and J dropped 2; count of bases not matched to a gene: 6. The CDR3 coding sequence is TGTGCCATCAGGACAGGGGGCTGGGATCAAGAGACCCAGTACTTC. It codes for CAIRTGGWDQETQYF.

This clonotype occurred many times. V usage is TRBV7-8 and J usage is TRBJ2-2, with 12 positions matching TRBD2. The ends lost 3 bases at V and 5 bases at J; junction bases unmatched: 10. This CDR3 has 18 amino acids. From germline, CDR1 is SGHVS and CDR2 FQNEAQ. For the CDR3, the DNA is TGTGCCAGCAGCTTCAGTCGACTAGCGGGGGAACGAACCGGGGAGCTGTTTTTT. Its protein is CASSFSRLAGERTGELFF.

This clonotype showed up many times. This rearrangement joins TRBV6-2 or TRBV6-3 to TRBJ2-1; D tentatively reads TRBD1 or TRBD2 (5 bases each). V lost 0 bases and J lost 6, with 15 bases in between. Germline-derived CDR1 and CDR2 are MNHEY and SVGEGT. CDR3 length: 16 residues. CDR3 region: CASSYSMGGTVNEQFF. The CDR3 DNA follows: TGTGCCAGCAGTTACTCGATGGGTGGGACGGTCAATGAGCAGTTCTTC.

In its sample, this clonotype was seen a few times. The chain combines TRBV6-2 or TRBV6-3 with TRBJ2-4; 7 nucleotides align to TRBD1. With 7 bases clipped from V and 7 bases from J, the junction kept 10 bases outside the gene matches. Germline CDR1 is MNHEY and CDR2 is SVGEGT. The CDR3 sequence is 14 residues long. For the CDR3, the DNA is TGTGCCAGCAATCTACAGGGGAGTAAGAACATTCAGTACTTC. This translates into CASNLQGSKNIQYF.

V and J are TRBV28 and TRBJ2-7, with a tentative D call TRBD1 (6 bases). V lost 5 bases and J 5 bases, leaving 16 bases between the germline ends. CDR3 size: 14 residues. Germline CDR1 is MDHEN and CDR2 is SYDVKM. As DNA, the CDR3 is TGTGCCAGCAGTATGACAGGTACCTACAACGAGCAGTACGTC. Its translation: CASSMTGTYNEQYV.

The J gene is TRBJ2-4, the V gene TRBV2; 7 bases fit TRBD1. The V segment lost 5 bases and the J segment 7 bases; nucleotides outside the gene matches: 2. CDR1 is SNHLY, CDR2 FYNNEI, per germline. The CDR3 is 12 residues long. CDR3 sequence reads: CASSLQGNIQYF. The CDR3 nucleotides are TGTGCCAGCAGTCTACAGGGGAACATTCAGTACTTC.

In its sample, this clonotype was seen once. The chain uses TRBV20-1 and TRBJ2-1; a possible D gene is TRBD2 (7 bases). This CDR3 is built from 12 residues. The germline gives CDR1 DFQATT, CDR2 SNEGSKA (reference sequence). The V end lost 7 bases, the J end lost 9 bases, and 16 bases lay between the germline ends. DNA for the CDR3: TGCAGTGTCCCTCGCGGGGGCGGTGAGCAGTTCTTC. Translating it yields CSVPRGGGEQFF.

The rearrangement joins TRBV9 to TRBJ2-3; 9 bases agree with TRBD1. Germline lookup yields CDR1 SGDLS and CDR2 YYNGEE. The CDR3 sequence is 17 residues long. J was trimmed by 0 bases and V by 0 bases; bases with no gene match: 5. CDR3 in DNA: TGTGCCAGCAGCGTAGAAGGGACAGGGAGTAGCACAGATACGCAGTATTTT. Encoded protein: CASSVEGTGSSTDTQYF.

This clonotype was recorded at least ten times. V usage is TRBV7-2 and J usage is TRBJ2-1, with a tentative D call TRBD2 (6 bases). The CDR3 spans 15 residues. Trimming took off 5 bases at V and 1 base at J, with 12 bases between the two ends. Germline values: CDR1 SGHTA, CDR2 FQGNSA. The DNA of the CDR3 is TGTGCCAGCAGCCTCACCGGGACTTCCTACAATGAGCAGTTCTTC. It specifies CASSLTGTSYNEQFF.

This clonotype has ten or more counts. The rearrangement uses TRBV6-5 and TRBJ1-5, with 7 bases matching TRBD1. From germline, CDR1 is MNHEY and CDR2 SVGAGI. V trimming: 6 bases; J trimming: 5 bases; junction bases outside the gene matches: 4. The CDR3 contains 13 residues. The CDR3 here is CASRRDRDQPQHF. CDR3 DNA: TGTGCCAGCAGAAGGGACAGAGATCAGCCCCAGCATTTT.

This clonotype was detected ten times or more. J is TRBJ1-2 and V is TRBV7-2; the D gene is possibly TRBD1 (5 bases). The CDR3 length is 14 residues. With 4 bases removed from V and 8 bases from J, the gap between germline ends came to 17 bases. Germline-derived CDR1 and CDR2 are SGHTA and FQGNSA. CDR3 amino acids: CASSYELLGAGYTF. The CDR3 region has the DNA TGTGCCAGCAGCTACGAACTCCTCGGGGCCGGCTACACCTTC. Filled out from reference TRBV7-2 and TRBJ1-2, the complete variable domain reads GAGVSQSPSNKVTEKGKDVELRCDPISGHTALYWYRQSLGQGLEFLIYFQGNSAPDKSGLPSDRFSAERTGGSVSTLTIQRTQQEDSAVYLCASSYELLGAGYTFGSGTRLTVV.

This clonotype occurred many times. The rearrangement uses TRBV20-1 and TRBJ2-3; 7 bases line up with TRBD2. From germline, CDR1 is DFQATT and CDR2 SNEGSKA (reference sequence). V was pared by 3 bases and J by 3 bases, with 9 bases of the junction left unmatched. CDR3 length: 15 amino acids. The CDR3 sequence: CSARGGAHRTDTQYF. As DNA, the CDR3 is TGCAGTGCTAGGGGAGGGGCACATCGGACAGATACGCAGTATTTT.